These T cell receptor beta chains were read from a single sample in a study of response to subunit inactivated influenza vaccine. TCRdb reprocessed the RT-PCR reads with MiXCR, giving one entry per CDR3 protein. The sample contains about 780,000 distinct CDR3 sequences, approximately 17% of which appear only once. This material consisted of PBMCs from blood, taken around 5 days after vaccination. All receptors come from a man aged 45-65 years who received an inactivated influenza vaccine. The CDR3 runs from the conserved cysteine through the conserved F or W. Each record gives: J gene, CDR3 length, V gene, D gene, clone size, CDR3 protein, CDR3 DNA. The D gene is left open where the match is weak. For some rows the clone size is stated as once, few or many, or as a class when expanded; others skip it.

j_gene: TRBJ2-1
len: 14
v_gene: TRBV12-3/TRBV12-4
d_gene: -
abundance: few
CDR3aa: CASSFKRPGGEQFF
CDR3nt: TGTGCCAGCAGTTTCAAGAGACCCGGGGGTGAGCAGTTCTTC

j_gene: TRBJ2-2
len: 16
v_gene: TRBV7-2
d_gene: -
abundance: -
CDR3aa: CASSLSWGSQTGELFF
CDR3nt: TGTGCCAGCAGCTTAAGTTGGGGCTCCCAAACCGGGGAGCTGTTTTTT

j_gene: TRBJ2-5
len: 17
v_gene: TRBV3-1
d_gene: TRBD2
abundance: -
CDR3aa: CASTSSSGGGAGETQYF
CDR3nt: TGTGCCAGCACTTCAAGCAGTGGCGGGGGGGCGGGGGAGACCCAGTACTTC

j_gene: TRBJ2-3
len: 15
v_gene: TRBV15
d_gene: -
abundance: -
CDR3aa: CATSRLEQSTDTQYF
CDR3nt: TGTGCCACCAGCAGGCTTGAACAAAGCACAGATACGCAGTATTTT

j_gene: TRBJ2-3
len: 14
v_gene: TRBV19
d_gene: -
abundance: few
CDR3aa: CASSPADVADTQYF
CDR3nt: TGTGCCAGTAGTCCTGCAGACGTAGCAGATACGCAGTATTTT

j_gene: TRBJ1-2
len: 9
v_gene: TRBV20-1
d_gene: -
abundance: many
CDR3aa: CSARRGYTF
CDR3nt: TGCAGTGCTAGACGGGGCTACACCTTC

j_gene: TRBJ1-2
len: 14
v_gene: TRBV2
d_gene: TRBD1
abundance: -
CDR3aa: CASSPLQGAYGYTF
CDR3nt: TGTGCCAGCAGTCCTTTACAGGGGGCCTATGGCTACACCTTC

j_gene: TRBJ2-7
len: 16
v_gene: TRBV15
d_gene: TRBD1
abundance: -
CDR3aa: CATSRDWGQGVGEQYF
CDR3nt: TGTGCCACCAGCAGAGATTGGGGACAGGGGGTCGGGGAGCAGTACTTC

j_gene: TRBJ2-1
len: 14
v_gene: TRBV7-9
d_gene: TRBD2
abundance: -
CDR3aa: CASLAGGHYNQQFF
CDR3nt: TGTGCCAGCTTAGCGGGAGGTCACTACAATCAGCAGTTCTTC

j_gene: TRBJ2-3
len: 14
v_gene: TRBV5-4
d_gene: TRBD1
abundance: few
CDR3aa: CASSIDRVADTQYF
CDR3nt: TGTGCCAGCAGCATAGACAGGGTCGCAGATACGCAGTATTTT

j_gene: TRBJ1-5
len: 14
v_gene: TRBV24-1
d_gene: TRBD1
abundance: -
CDR3aa: CATSDLQGNQPQHF
CDR3nt: TGTGCCACCAGTGATCTACAGGGGAACCAGCCCCAGCATTTT

j_gene: TRBJ2-7
len: 13
v_gene: TRBV15
d_gene: -
abundance: few
CDR3aa: CATSAGRDYEQYF
CDR3nt: TGTGCCACCTCCGCCGGACGAGACTACGAGCAGTACTTC

j_gene: TRBJ2-1
len: 14
v_gene: TRBV20-1
d_gene: -
abundance: -
CDR3aa: CSAATGQPYNEQFF
CDR3nt: TGCAGTGCTGCCACGGGACAACCCTACAATGAGCAGTTCTTC

j_gene: TRBJ2-3
len: 15
v_gene: TRBV20-1
d_gene: -
abundance: few
CDR3aa: CSARGRIVGTDTQYF
CDR3nt: TGCAGTGCCCGAGGCAGAATAGTGGGCACAGATACGCAGTATTTT

j_gene: TRBJ1-2
len: 15
v_gene: TRBV6-2/TRBV6-3
d_gene: -
abundance: few
CDR3aa: CASSPGRLANYGYTF
CDR3nt: TGTGCCAGCAGCCCGGGACGGTTAGCTAACTATGGCTACACCTTC

j_gene: TRBJ2-7
len: 15
v_gene: TRBV20-1
d_gene: -
abundance: -
CDR3aa: CSASMLEQASYEQYF
CDR3nt: TGCAGTGCTAGTATGTTGGAACAGGCTTCCTACGAGCAGTACTTC